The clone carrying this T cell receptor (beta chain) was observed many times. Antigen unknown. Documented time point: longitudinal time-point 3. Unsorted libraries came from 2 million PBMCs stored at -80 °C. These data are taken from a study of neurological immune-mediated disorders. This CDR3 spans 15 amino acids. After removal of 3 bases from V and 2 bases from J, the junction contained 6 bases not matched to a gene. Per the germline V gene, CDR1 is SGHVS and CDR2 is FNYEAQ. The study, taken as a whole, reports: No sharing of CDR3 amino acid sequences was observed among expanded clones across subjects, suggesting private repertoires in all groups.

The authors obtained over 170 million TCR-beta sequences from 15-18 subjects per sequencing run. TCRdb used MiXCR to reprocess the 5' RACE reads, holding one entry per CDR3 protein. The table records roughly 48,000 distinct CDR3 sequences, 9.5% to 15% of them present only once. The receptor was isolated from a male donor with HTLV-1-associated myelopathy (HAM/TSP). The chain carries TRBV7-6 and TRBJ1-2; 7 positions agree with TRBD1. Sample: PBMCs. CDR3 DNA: TGTGCCAGCAGCTTTGTACAGGGGAAGAACTATGGCTACACCTTC. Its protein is CASSFVQGKNYGYTF.